Listed below are T cell receptor beta chains from one sample, sequenced in a study of blood T cell repertoires in COVID-19. The table came from immunoSEQ multiplex PCR; TCRdb's copy has only in-frame clones and leaves some out. Of over 150,000 clones in the sample, 70% to 80% were seen once. Material for sequencing was peripheral blood. These receptors were taken from a man between 60 and 70 years old with acute or convalescent COVID-19. CDR3s include the opening cysteine and the closing phenylalanine or tryptophan. D genes are given only for firm matches. Only part of the rows carry a size: once, few, many, or a class if the clone is expanded.

cdr3_aa cdr3_nt j_call clone_size v_call d_call
CASSPVGGTGRQETQYF TGTGCCAGCTCACCCGTTGGAGGGACGGGACGACAAGAGACCCAGTACTTC TRBJ2-5 . TRBV18 .
CASSRQDTFGEAFF TGTGCCAGCAGTCGACAAGACACCTTCGGAGAAGCTTTCTTT TRBJ1-1 once TRBV25-1 .
CASSEWGGDNTIYF TGTGCCAGCAGTGAATGGGGAGGTGACAACACCATATATTTT TRBJ1-3 . TRBV6-1 .
CASSLGTGTDTQYF TGTGCCAGCAGCCTTGGGACAGGCACAGATACGCAGTATTTT TRBJ2-3 . TRBV11-2 TRBD1
CASSRLAGGEETQYF TGCGCCAGCAGCCGACTAGCGGGGGGTGAAGAGACCCAGTACTTC TRBJ2-5 . TRBV4-3 TRBD2
CASSLDRRSSGYNEQFF TGTGCCAGCAGCTTGGATCGGAGGTCTAGCGGGTACAATGAGCAGTTCTTC TRBJ2-1 once TRBV5-5 TRBD2
CASSRWGTEAEKLFF TGTGCCAGTAGCCGGTGGGGGACAGAAGCCGAAAAACTGTTTTTT TRBJ1-4 . TRBV19 TRBD1
CASSESSRGSQYF TGCGCCAGCAGTGAATCCAGCAGGGGTAGCCAGTACTTC TRBJ2-5 . TRBV10-2 .
CSVVPGAYSPLHF TGCAGCGTTGTCCCAGGGGCCTATTCACCCCTCCACTTT TRBJ1-6 . TRBV29-1 .
CASSFGVAGGEDTQYF TGTGCCAGCAGCTTCGGTGTAGCGGGGGGGGAAGATACGCAGTATTTT TRBJ2-3 . TRBV7-2 TRBD2
CASSLRYGEAFF TGTGCCAGCAGCCTGAGGTACGGTGAAGCTTTCTTT TRBJ1-1 . TRBV5-4 .
CASSLGTTTYEQYF TGTGCCAGCAGCCTGGGGACAACTACCTACGAGCAGTACTTC TRBJ2-7 . TRBV7-8 .
CASSPTGGEQFF TGCGCCAGCAGCCCGACAGGGGGTGAGCAGTTCTTC TRBJ2-1 . TRBV5-1 TRBD1
CATRPSGTGDREQYF TGTGCCACGCGCCCCTCCGGGACAGGGGATCGCGAGCAGTACTTC TRBJ2-7 . TRBV10-3 TRBD1
CASRGSSGSQPQHF TGTGCCAGTAGGGGCAGTTCGGGAAGTCAGCCCCAGCATTTT TRBJ1-5 once TRBV19 .
CAISEQAYEQYF TGTGCCATCTCGGAACAGGCCTACGAGCAGTACTTC TRBJ2-7 . TRBV10-3 .
CASSLARDYGYTF TGTGCCAGCAGCTTAGCTCGGGACTATGGCTACACCTTC TRBJ1-2 . TRBV7-2 .
CASSLSDGGINYGYTF TGCGCCAGCAGCTTATCCGACGGAGGGATTAACTATGGCTACACCTTC TRBJ1-2 . TRBV5-1 .
CASSYGTGVQSPLHF TGTGCCAGCAGTTACGGGACAGGGGTACAATCACCCCTCCACTTT TRBJ1-6 . TRBV6-5 TRBD1
CASSLPANGIYF TGTGCCAGCAGCCTTCCCGCCAACGGCATATATTTT TRBJ1-3 few TRBV12-3/TRBV12-4 .
CASSLLTGAGETQYF TGTGCCAGCAGCTTGTTGACAGGGGCCGGAGAGACCCAGTACTTC TRBJ2-5 . TRBV5-8 TRBD1
CASSGPGTGGDEQYF TGTGCCAGTAGTGGCCCCGGGACAGGGGGCGACGAGCAGTACTTC TRBJ2-7 . TRBV19 TRBD1
CASSPGTGEYEQYF TGTGCCAGCAGCCCCGGGACAGGGGAATACGAGCAGTACTTC TRBJ2-7 . TRBV27 TRBD1
CASSVSKSTDTQYF TGTGCCAGCAGCGTGAGTAAAAGCACAGATACGCAGTATTTT TRBJ2-3 . TRBV9 .
CASSPGKQGASEAFF TGTGCCAGCTCACCTGGCAAACAGGGGGCAAGTGAAGCTTTCTTT TRBJ1-1 . TRBV18 TRBD1
CASSPSGVNTEAFF TGTGCCAGCAGCCCCTCAGGGGTTAACACTGAAGCTTTCTTT TRBJ1-1 . TRBV9 .
CAVKQGANTEAFF TGTGCCGTTAAACAGGGGGCGAACACTGAAGCTTTCTTT TRBJ1-1 many TRBV19 TRBD1
CASSQGTAGPRAFF TGCGCCAGCAGCCAAGGGACAGCCGGCCCTCGGGCTTTCTTT TRBJ1-1 . TRBV4-1 .
CASSFGGRETQYF TGTGCCAGCAGCTTTGGGGGCCGAGAGACCCAGTACTTC TRBJ2-5 . TRBV7-3 .
CASQQGSGETQYF TGTGCCAGCCAACAGGGAAGTGGGGAGACCCAGTACTTC TRBJ2-5 . TRBV7-2 .
CASSADFDYEQYF TGTGCCAGCAGTGCGGACTTTGACTACGAGCAGTACTTC TRBJ2-7 . TRBV5-6 .
CASSPRQGGQPQHF TGTGCCAGCAGTCCCAGACAGGGGGGACAGCCCCAGCATTTT TRBJ1-5 . TRBV27 TRBD1
CASSSLLAYEQYF TGTGCCAGCAGCTCCCTCCTTGCCTACGAGCAGTACTTC TRBJ2-7 . TRBV5-5 .
CASSQGFQAGGLVEQFF TGTGCCAGCAGCCAAGGCTTCCAAGCGGGGGGGCTAGTTGAGCAGTTCTTC TRBJ2-1 . TRBV3-1/TRBV3-2 TRBD2
CASSLIGTGLRNEQFF TGTGCCAGCAGTTTAATAGGGACAGGGCTTAGAAATGAGCAGTTCTTC TRBJ2-1 . TRBV27 TRBD1
CASSRTSGGASYEQYF TGTGCCAGCAGCCGGACTAGCGGGGGGGCCTCCTACGAGCAGTACTTC TRBJ2-7 . TRBV7-2 TRBD2
CASSQDPGQGGVLGYGYTF TGCGCCAGCAGCCAAGACCCCGGACAGGGAGGAGTATTGGGCTATGGCTACACCTTC TRBJ1-2 . TRBV4-1 TRBD1
CASSLPRDRVSGYTF TGTGCCAGCAGCTTACCCCGGGACAGGGTTTCTGGCTACACCTTC TRBJ1-2 . TRBV7-9 TRBD1
CASSLGDRGPNYGYTF TGTGCCAGCAGCTTAGGAGACAGGGGGCCTAACTATGGCTACACCTTC TRBJ1-2 . TRBV11-2 TRBD1
CASSSGHSFMNTEAFF TGTGCCAGCAGCTCGGGACATTCGTTCATGAACACTGAAGCTTTCTTT TRBJ1-1 . TRBV5-8 .